Each of the 2 T cell receptor beta chains below was sequenced from the same sample in a study of beta chain features in type 1 diabetes. Sequenced material consisted of expressed TCRB transcripts (all of the isolated RNA was reverse transcribed). The repertoire was sequenced with immunoSEQ multiplex PCR; TCRdb's copy has only in-frame clones and lacks some. The table lists 150,000 to 160,000 clones, approximately 10% of them singletons, with under 2.5% in the top ten. The sample taken for sequencing was central memory CD4+ T cells from blood. The receptor set was obtained from a man aged 18 to 35 in good health.

V is TRBV9 and J is TRBJ2-1; no clear D gene. V was pared by 0 bases and J by 5 bases, with 15 bases between. The CDR3 runs to 16 residues. CDR1 is SGDLS, CDR2 YYNGEE, per germline. Written as DNA, the CDR3 is TGTGCCAGCAGCGTAGACCGACTCCCGTCGGACAATGAGCAGTTCTTC. Translated: CASSVDRLPSDNEQFF.

By sample fraction, this clone is medium-sized. V and J are TRBV30 and TRBJ2-3; D is unresolved. V was shortened by 1 base and J by 7 bases, with 9 bases between the two germline ends. In germline, CDR1 is GTSNPN, CDR2 SVGIG (reference sequence). This CDR3 is built from 12 residues. CDR3 sequence (DNA): TGTGCCTGGAGTGCGTACCGACATACGCAGTATTTT. This encodes CAWSAYRHTQYF.